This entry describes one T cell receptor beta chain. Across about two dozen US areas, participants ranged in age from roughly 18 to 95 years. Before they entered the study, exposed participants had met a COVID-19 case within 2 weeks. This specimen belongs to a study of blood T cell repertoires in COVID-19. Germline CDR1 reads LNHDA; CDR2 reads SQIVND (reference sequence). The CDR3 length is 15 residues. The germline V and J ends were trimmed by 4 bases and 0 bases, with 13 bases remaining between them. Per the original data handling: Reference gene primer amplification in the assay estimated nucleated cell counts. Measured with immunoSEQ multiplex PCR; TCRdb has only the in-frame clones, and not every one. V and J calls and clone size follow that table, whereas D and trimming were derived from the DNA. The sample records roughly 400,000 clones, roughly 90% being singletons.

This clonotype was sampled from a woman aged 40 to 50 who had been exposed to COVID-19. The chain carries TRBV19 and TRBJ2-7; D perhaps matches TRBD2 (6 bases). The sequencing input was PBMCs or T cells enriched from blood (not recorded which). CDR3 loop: CASSTLAASSYEQYF. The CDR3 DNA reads TGTGCCAGTAGTACATTAGCGGCGAGCTCCTACGAGCAGTACTTC.